This TCR beta chain derives from a study of shared clonotypes between healthy human individuals. Study-wide points: Relative to their counterparts shared across all four donors, non-shared clonotypes exhibited diminished generation probabilities. Naive subsets generally had larger estimated richness than memory subsets.

Donors were healthy HIV-negative adults without recently reported acute infections or vaccinations. Trimming removed 6 bases at V and 5 bases at J, with 8 bases between. CDR3 length: 11 amino acids. Germline CDR1 reads KGHSH; CDR2 reads LQKENI. Only in-frame clones appear in the TCRdb table, and some are missing; sequencing was by immunoSEQ multiplex PCR. The repertoire consists of 2 million to 2.5 million clones, with approximately 96% occurring once and the leading ten covering roughly 0.13%. For this clone: Its antigen is still unknown.

The chain uses TRBV18 and TRBJ2-7; D is unresolved. The specimen sequenced was naive CD4+ T cells sorted from blood. Subset noted: CD45RA+ positively selected. The sequence derives from a man between 18 and 29 years old in good health. The CDR3 DNA reads as TGTGCCAGCTCCCGAAAAGACGAGCAGTACTTC. Amino acid sequence: CASSRKDEQYF.